A selection of T cell receptor beta chains follows, all from one sample in a study of early T cells in non-severe SARS-CoV-2 infection. TCRdb called the 5' RACE reads again in MiXCR, with one record for every CDR3 protein. Here the sample spans tens of thousands of distinct CDR3 sequences, roughly 4.8% being singletons. The sample was whole blood. The receptors shown here come from an adult who was a healthcare worker with PCR-confirmed SARS-CoV-2 infection or an uninfected control (not recorded which). Each CDR3 is given with its conserved first and last residue. The D gene is left open where the match is weak. The listing skips clone size in some rows; elsewhere it reads once, few, many or a size class.

>NA|TRBJ2-7|TRBV7-2|many
TGTGCCAGCAGCTTAACGAGTTGGAACGAGCAGTACTTC
CASSLTSWNEQYF
>NA|TRBJ2-3|TRBV5-1|few
TGCGCCAGCAGCTTGGAGGGGGCAGATACGCAGTATTTT
CASSLEGADTQYF
>NA|TRBJ1-2|TRBV3-1|many
TGTGCCAGCAGCCAAGATATAGGCTATGGCTACACCTTC
CASSQDIGYGYTF
>TRBD1|TRBJ1-4|TRBV5-1|many
TGCGCCAGCAGCTCCCTCCCAGGGGGCGGTGGGGAAAAACTGTTTTTT
CASSSLPGGGGEKLFF
>NA|TRBJ2-5|TRBV28|NA
TGTGCCAGCAGGAGACAGATCCAAGAGACCCAGTACTTC
CASRRQIQETQYF
>TRBD1|TRBJ2-3|TRBV9|many
TGTGCCAGCAAACAGACAGGGAGCACAGATACGCAGTATTTT
CASKQTGSTDTQYF
>TRBD2|TRBJ2-7|TRBV27|many
TGTGCCAGCAGCCTGACTAGCGCCTACGAGCAGTACTTC
CASSLTSAYEQYF
>NA|TRBJ1-4|TRBV5-4|many
TGTGCCAGCAGCAAGGGCGTCGGAAGAACAACTAATGAAAAACTGTTTTTT
CASSKGVGRTTNEKLFF
>NA|TRBJ1-4|TRBV12-3/TRBV12-4|few
TGTGCCAGCAGTCACCGGGACACAACTAATGAAAAACTGTTTTTT
CASSHRDTTNEKLFF
>TRBD2|TRBJ2-7|TRBV7-9|many
TGTGCCAGCAGCCCTAGGACTAGCGGTTCCTACGAGCAGTACTTC
CASSPRTSGSYEQYF
>NA|TRBJ2-7|TRBV7-9|NA
TGTGCCAGCAGCTTAGGGACAGAGGTCTACGAGCAGTACTTC
CASSLGTEVYEQYF
>TRBD1|TRBJ2-5|TRBV12-3/TRBV12-4|many
TGTGCCAGCAGTTCGTTCAACAGGGGAGAGACCCAGTACTTC
CASSSFNRGETQYF
>TRBD2|TRBJ2-4|TRBV29-1|NA
TGCAGCGCTAAAAGGACTAGCGGGGTCACCGGGAACATTCAGTACTTC
CSAKRTSGVTGNIQYF
>NA|TRBJ1-2|TRBV7-9|many
TGTGCCAGCAGCGCTGATGGCTACACCTTC
CASSADGYTF
>TRBD2|TRBJ2-1|TRBV12-3/TRBV12-4|many
TGTGCCAGCAGTTTATGGGGGCGACTAGCGGGAGATGAGCAGTTCTTC
CASSLWGRLAGDEQFF
>TRBD1|TRBJ2-5|TRBV7-9|many
TGTGCCAGCAGCCCCCCCAAGGGGGCGGGAGAGACCCAGTACTTC
CASSPPKGAGETQYF
>NA|TRBJ1-2|TRBV11-2|many
TGTGCCAGCAGCTCCTTTCGACAGACCCAGCATGGCTACACCTTC
CASSSFRQTQHGYTF
>NA|TRBJ2-2|TRBV18|few
TGTGCCAGCTCACCGTCTGGGGGCACCGGGGAGCTGTTTTTT
CASSPSGGTGELFF
>NA|TRBJ2-3|TRBV7-6|few
TGTGCCAGCAGCCTCAGGCCGAGTGGGGGATTCGGGTCAGATACGCAGTATTTT
CASSLRPSGGFGSDTQYF
>TRBD1|TRBJ2-7|TRBV11-2|many
TGTGCCAGCAGATGGACAGGGTTCAACGAGCAGTACTTC
CASRWTGFNEQYF
>NA|TRBJ2-7|TRBV29-1|NA
TGCAGCGTTGATCCCAGCGCCTCCGGCGAGCAGTACTTC
CSVDPSASGEQYF
>TRBD2|TRBJ2-5|TRBV5-4|many
TGTGCCAGCAGCTGGGGGACTAGCGGACAAGAGACCCAGTACTTC
CASSWGTSGQETQYF
>TRBD1|TRBJ2-1|TRBV29-1|many
TGCAGCGGGGACAGGGACTACAATGAGCAGTTCTTC
CSGDRDYNEQFF
>NA|TRBJ2-5|TRBV12-3/TRBV12-4|few
TGTGCCAGCAGTCCCGGCTCCCAAACCCAGTACTTC
CASSPGSQTQYF
>NA|TRBJ1-2|TRBV28|many
TGTGCCAGCAGCGGGCCATCCGGTGGCTACACCTTC
CASSGPSGGYTF
>NA|TRBJ2-7|TRBV28|few
TGTGCCAGCAGTTCAACGAAGAACGGCTACGAGCAGTACTTC
CASSSTKNGYEQYF
>NA|TRBJ2-2|TRBV7-6|many
TGTGCCAGCAGCTTAGAACAGCCGGGGAACACCGGGGAGCTGTTTTTT
CASSLEQPGNTGELFF
>NA|TRBJ1-1|TRBV12-3/TRBV12-4|many
TGTGCCAGCAGTTTTGAGGACACTGAAGCTTTCTTT
CASSFEDTEAFF
>NA|TRBJ2-3|TRBV5-1|many
TGCGCCAGCAGGGGGCTGGGGGCATCAGATACGCAGTATTTT
CASRGLGASDTQYF
>TRBD1|TRBJ2-5|TRBV2|many
TGTGCCAGCAGTCCACAGGGGGTCCAAGAGACCCAGTACTTC
CASSPQGVQETQYF
>NA|TRBJ2-7|TRBV6-1|many
TGTGCCAGCACTCGGGCCACGACCTCCTACGAGCAGTACTTC
CASTRATTSYEQYF
>TRBD2|TRBJ2-1|TRBV27|many
TGTGCCAGCAAGGCGGGAGGCCCGTACAATGAGCAGTTCTTC
CASKAGGPYNEQFF
>NA|TRBJ2-6|TRBV12-3/TRBV12-4|NA
TGTGCCAGCAAGGCCGACAGCGACGGGGCCAACGTCCTGACTTTC
CASKADSDGANVLTF
>NA|TRBJ1-1|TRBV10-3|many
TGTGCCATCAGTGAGGCCGAGAACACTGAAGCTTTCTTT
CAISEAENTEAFF
>NA|TRBJ2-6|TRBV28|medium-sized
TGTGCCAGCAGTTTATCCGGGGGCGGTGGGGCCAACGTCCTGACTTTC
CASSLSGGGGANVLTF
>TRBD1|TRBJ2-1|TRBV7-2|few
TGTGCCAGCAGCTCCAAACAGGGGAAGTTTGTTACGTTGGCGGGTGAGCAGTTCTTC
CASSSKQGKFVTLAGEQFF
>NA|TRBJ2-7|TRBV7-3|many
TGTGCCCCCCCCTATGGTCAGACCTACGAGCAGTACTTC
CAPPYGQTYEQYF
>TRBD1|TRBJ2-3|TRBV5-6|NA
TGTGCCAGCAGCTATGGACAGGGAACAACAGATACGCAGTATTTT
CASSYGQGTTDTQYF
>TRBD1|TRBJ2-3|TRBV28|NA
TGTGCCAGCAGTTTCTTACCGGGACAGGGTACAGATACGCAGTATTTT
CASSFLPGQGTDTQYF
>NA|TRBJ2-3|TRBV5-4|many
TGTGCCAGCAGCTTTGGTAGGAAATCCCAAGGTGGGCAGTATTTT
CASSFGRKSQGGQYF
>NA|TRBJ2-3|TRBV20-1|many
TGCAGTGCTTACGAGGGGGGACTCACAGATACGCAGTATTTT
CSAYEGGLTDTQYF
>NA|TRBJ2-3|TRBV9|few
TGTGCCAGCAGCGAGGGGTATGTAGCAGATACGCAGTATTTT
CASSEGYVADTQYF
>TRBD1|TRBJ2-2|TRBV20-1|NA
TGCAGTGCTCGACAGGGGGCCGGGGAGCTGTTTTTT
CSARQGAGELFF
>NA|TRBJ2-6|TRBV6-5|many
TGTGCCAGCAGTCCCACCTCATCCACGTCCGGGGCCAACGTCCTGACTTTC
CASSPTSSTSGANVLTF
>TRBD2|TRBJ2-7|TRBV20-1|many
TGCAGTGCTACTAGCGGGAGGGCCTACGAGCAGTACTTC
CSATSGRAYEQYF